This note documents a single T cell receptor (beta chain) sequence. The antigen it recognizes is unknown. Base qualities are not at hand, and no much larger clone is one base apart. This specimen comes from a study of tumor-infiltrating lymphocytes in primary liver carcinoma (dated by TCRdb to the late 2010s). Turning to the overall study: Of the five patients, three men and two women aged 30 to 69 years, four had hepatocellular carcinoma and one had combined HCC and intrahepatic cholangiocarcinoma. The tumors of the five patients were staged as T1-T3 N0M0, with maximum diameters ranging from roughly 4 to 10 cm. Samples yielded roughly 3.5 to 8 million productive TCRbeta reads; read depth did not differ significantly between tissue types. The study combined TCRbeta repertoire sequencing, expression microarrays and whole-exome sequencing across five regions of each liver tumor, with adjacent normal tissue and blood. A total of 35 or so specimens from 5 patients underwent TCRbeta repertoire sequencing, comprising around 25 tumor regions, 5 adjacent noncancerous liver tissues and 5 peripheral blood samples. To link TCRbeta repertoire diversity with the local molecular phenotype, the approximately 23 tumor region samples were profiled using Agilent mRNA microarrays. High reproducibility was observed for the technical replicate repertoires, with mean shared-clone rates approximately 0.92 and correlation coefficients above 0.98. The research as a whole found: Because the samples were bulk and unsorted, CD4+ and CD8+ T cell repertoires could not be compared. Only roughly 8-25% of top clones appeared in all five regions of a tumor, which suggests that tumor-infiltrating T cells are spatially heterogeneous. The top 250 clones made up a significantly larger repertoire fraction in tumors than in blood (p = 0.039). Repertoire overlap was found to be higher between tumor regions (mean roughly 35%) than between tumor-adjacent (roughly 17%) or tumor-blood (around 15%) pairs, consistent with antigen-driven expansion. With just 4 or 5 patients in the study, the authors point out that the findings should be validated in a larger study. Because only the TCR beta chain was sequenced and unpaired alpha chains were not captured, true repertoire diversity is likely underestimated.

Counted from cysteine to phenylalanine, this CDR3 has 15 amino acids. Only CDR3 DNA remains: 45 bases, in frame from the first base. CDR1 and CDR2 are read off the germline V gene as SGHTA and FQGTGA. V lost 0 bases and J lost 6 bases; the stretch between them is 12 bases long. Starting from 500 to 650 ng total RNA, TCRbeta-specific cDNA was produced by reverse transcription with a constant-region primer and ProtoScript II reverse transcriptase. Three nested multiplex PCR rounds, following a slightly modified ARM-PCR procedure, were used to build the TCRbeta libraries. Each of the first two PCR rounds ran for approximately 11 cycles and used multiplex TRBV1-TRBV30 forward primers together with a Cbeta reverse primer. A final 25-cycle PCR with Deep VentR polymerase added sample barcodes and Illumina adapters. Before sequencing, amplicons between 200 and 500 bp were purified from gel using a QIAquick gel extraction kit. An Illumina HiSeq 2500 was used to sequence the TCRbeta amplicons, generating 250-bp paired-end reads. Turning to the authors' computational methods: To recover full CDR3 sequences, reads were quality-trimmed using Trimmomatic v0.33 and paired reads were then merged using FLASH v1.2.11. V, D and J germline segments were assigned to the rearranged TCRbeta sequences by MiGEC v1.2.1b. Clonotype statistics and Shannon-Wiener diversity indices were computed with VDJtools v1.0.0. Except for diversity analysis, only the 250 most abundant clonotypes of each sample were used in subsequent analyses to reduce sampling bias. TCRdb ran its own pipeline on the public reads, namely fastp trimming at Q25 and MiXCR clone calling, and kept in-frame beta chains. Rows with a matching CDR3 protein are joined into one entry that keeps the most common DNA and genes. The V and J calls come from TCRdb's annotation, not from the publication. This sample holds approximately 60,000 distinct CDR3 sequences; 71% were observed only once. Roughly three fifths of the sample goes to the ten largest clones.

Without any cell sorting, total RNA and DNA were extracted together from roughly 20-30 mg of bulk tissue using the AllPrep DNA/RNA mini kit. Between November 2015 and March 2016, several patients in China with histopathologically diagnosed primary liver carcinoma had their tumors surgically resected. Chronic HBV infection was present in the patients, and the patients were treatment-naive at sampling. Each tumor was sampled at five spatially separated regions: the superior, inferior, left-lateral and right-lateral poles and the tumor centre. More than 75% viable tumor cells were found by histology in every tumor sample. Fresh tumor and adjacent tissue pieces were bisected; one half was stored in RNAlater at -80°C, the other sent for histology.

In this chain, TRBV7-3 is recombined with TRBJ2-4; the D segment might be TRBD1 or TRBD2, since each matches 5 bases. This clonotype originated in a man aged 40-49 years with primary liver carcinoma and hepatitis B virus infection. Sequenced: liver tumor tissue from sampling region 2. The sample's cell subset or site, from its label and the paper: tumor region T2, inferior pole. The bases are TGTGCCAGCAGCTTAACGGGGGAGCAGGCAAACATTCAGTACTTC. It translates as CASSLTGEQANIQYF.